The clone carrying this T cell receptor (beta chain) was seen only a few times. Its antigen is undetermined. The sample belongs to a study of T-cell memory formation after mild COVID-19. The study's findings and limits: Later expanders leaned toward CD4+, whereas clones contracting from day 15 to 85 were balanced CD4/CD8.

J was trimmed by 4 bases and V by 3 bases; bases with no gene match: 10. Germline CDR1 reads SGDLS; CDR2 reads YYNGEE. The CDR3 spans 16 residues. TCRdb fed the 5' RACE reads into MiXCR, producing one record per CDR3 protein. The repertoire consists of about 340,000 distinct CDR3 sequences, with over 10% occurring once and the leading ten covering over 20%. The sequence came from a man aged 18 to 29 who had mild COVID-19 (a few samples of this study predate the infection). Cell type and time point are not known. The chain couples TRBV9 to TRBJ2-3; 8 nucleotides match TRBD2. Material: PBMCs or a T cell subset sorted from them (not recorded which). CDR3 bases: TGTGCCAGCAGCGCCGAGGGGAGACTAGCGCCAGATACGCAGTATTTT. Translating it yields CASSAEGRLAPDTQYF.